The 10 T cell receptor beta chains given below trace back to one sample, sequenced in a study of T cells in Graves' hyperthyroidism and ophthalmopathy. Amplification targeted TCR beta CDR3 regions from RNA transcripts. TCR CDR3 underwent first-round RT-PCR with the HTBI primer set. One entry per CDR3 protein results from TCRdb running MiXCR on the multiplex PCR reads. The top ten hold less than 15% of the sample, which has approximately 430,000 distinct CDR3 sequences, roughly 14% seen once. The material sequenced was blood. Receptors originate from a man aged 18 to 35 with Graves' ophthalmopathy.

This clonotype was observed many times. The V and J genes are TRBV2 and TRBJ2-1; maybe TRBD2 (6 bases). The V end was cut by 2 bases, the J end by 9 bases, with 14 bases between. The germline gives CDR1 SNHLY, CDR2 FYNNEI. This CDR3 has 14 residues. The DNA of the CDR3 is TGTGCCAGCAGTGAACTTACTAGCTCTAGTGAGCAGTTCTTC. It is translated as CASSELTSSSEQFF.

This chain uses TRBV20-1 with TRBJ2-2, with D unclear. Trimming removed 0 bases from V and 3 bases from J, with 8 bases in between. The CDR3 is 14 amino acids. Germline V gives CDR1 DFQATT, CDR2 SNEGSKA (reference sequence). The CDR3 DNA follows: TGCAGTGCTAGAGATCGGTCGCACACCGGGGAGCTGTTTTTT. Translation: CSARDRSHTGELFF.

In this sample, this clonotype turned up many times. The chain links TRBV6-1 to TRBJ2-1; maybe TRBD1 (6 bases). CDR1 and CDR2 (germline): MNHNS, SASEGT. The CDR3 is 14 residues long. Trimming left V 5 bases short and J 4 bases short, with 12 bases between. The CDR3 bases are TGTGCCAGCAGTAAACATGGACAGTACAATGAGCAGTTCTTC. Encoded protein: CASSKHGQYNEQFF.

This clonotype was seen many times. The chain uses TRBV6-1 and TRBJ2-7; possibly TRBD1 or TRBD2 for D (6 bases each). CDR1 and CDR2 (germline): MNHNS, SASEGT. Trimming cost V 5 bases and J 7 bases, with 18 bases left between them. The length of the CDR3 is 14 residues. CDR3 DNA sequence: TGTGCCAGCAGTTATACGGGGGCTACGGGGGAGCAGTACTTC. Its protein product is CASSYTGATGEQYF.

This clonotype was picked up many times. The V call is TRBV3-1, the J call TRBJ1-2; 7 bases agree with TRBD1. The CDR3 length is 16 residues. Germline-derived CDR1 and CDR2 are LGHDT and YNNKEL (reference sequence). The V segment lost 1 base and the J segment 7 bases; nucleotides outside the gene matches: 12. Here the CDR3 DNA reads TGTGCCAGCAGCCAAGCGGGACAGCAGGGTCATAGTGGCTACACCTTC. Translating it yields CASSQAGQQGHSGYTF.

The table lists this clonotype with many counts. The chain employs TRBV12-3 or TRBV12-4 and TRBJ1-2; 7 bases align to TRBD1. The CDR3 runs 12 residues. The V segment lost 4 bases and the J segment 6 bases; nucleotides outside the gene matches: 2. CDR3 sequence: CASSWGTDGYTF. In DNA form, the CDR3 reads TGTGCCAGCAGTTGGGGGACAGATGGCTACACCTTC.

The sample holds a few counts of this clonotype. The V and J genes are TRBV6-5 and TRBJ1-4; D possibly corresponds to TRBD1 (6 bases). Germline lookup yields CDR1 MNHEY and CDR2 SVGAGI. V dropped 0 bases and J dropped 8 bases, with 10 bases sitting between them. The CDR3 is made up of 14 amino acids. CDR3 nucleotides: TGTGCCAGCAGTTACTCGGGACACAGCGAAAAACTGTTTTTT. This encodes CASSYSGHSEKLFF.

In this sample, this clonotype turned up many times. CDR3 sequence reads: CSAIRREVPYEQYF. The CDR3 DNA follows: TGCAGTGCTATAAGGCGGGAGGTCCCCTACGAGCAGTACTTC. The V gene is TRBV20-1, the J gene TRBJ2-7; 8 bases line up with TRBD2. The CDR3 is 14 amino acids. Per the germline V gene, CDR1 is DFQATT and CDR2 is SNEGSKA (reference sequence). After removal of 4 bases from V and 2 bases from J, the junction contained 7 bases not matched to a gene.

A word on this clonotype: This clone may be a read error of a much larger clone one base away. As the CDR3 is not closed by the conserved phenylalanine or tryptophan, this likely results from a read error. This sequence joins TRBV5-1 and TRBJ2-1; no clear D. This CDR3 spans 15 amino acids. Germline V gives CDR1 SGHRS, CDR2 YFSETQ. The V end lost 1 base, the J end lost 0 bases, and 8 bases lay between the germline ends. CDR3 coding DNA: TGCGCCAGCAGCTTGCTTCGCTTCTCCTACAATGAGCAGTTCTCC. It translates to CASSLLRFSYNEQFS.

This clonotype showed up many times. J is TRBJ1-2 and V is TRBV6-1, with a possible D match to TRBD1 (5 bases). Trimming shortened V by 7 bases and J by 1 base, and 13 bases separated the two germline ends. CDR1 MNHNS and CDR2 SASEGT come from the germline V gene. CDR3 size: 14 residues. CDR3 DNA: TGTGCCAGCACCCCAGGGCCTGGTAACTATGGCTACACCTTC. The encoded protein is CASTPGPGNYGYTF.